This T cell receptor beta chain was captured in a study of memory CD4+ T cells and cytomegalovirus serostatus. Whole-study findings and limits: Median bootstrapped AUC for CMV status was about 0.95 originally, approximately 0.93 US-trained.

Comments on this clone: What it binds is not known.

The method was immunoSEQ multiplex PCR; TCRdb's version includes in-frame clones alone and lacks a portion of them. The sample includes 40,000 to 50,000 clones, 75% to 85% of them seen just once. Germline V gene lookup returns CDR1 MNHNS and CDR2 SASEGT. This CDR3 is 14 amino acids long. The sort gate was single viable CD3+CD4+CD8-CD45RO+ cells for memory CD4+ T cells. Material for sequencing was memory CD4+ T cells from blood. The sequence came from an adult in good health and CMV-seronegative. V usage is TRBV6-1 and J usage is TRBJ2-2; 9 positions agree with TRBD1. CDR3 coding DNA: TGTGTCCTCAACCGGGACAGGGAATCCGGGGAGCTGTTTTTT. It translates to CVLNRDRESGELFF.